This TCR beta chain originates from a study of T cell repertoires in cytomegalovirus infection. On the study more broadly: Based on public TCR beta signatures, there were indications of CMV infection and of a matching HLA type.

This clonotype showed up just a few times. Its antigen is unknown. The germline V gene has CDR1 SGHKS and CDR2 YYEKEE (reference sequence). There are 13 residues in the CDR3. The germline V and J ends were trimmed by 6 bases and 2 bases, with 11 bases remaining between them. In TCRdb, the reads were re-called with MiXCR into one record per CDR3 protein. The repertoire consists of approximately 770,000 distinct CDR3 sequences, with 25% to 30% occurring once and the leading ten covering approximately 14%. Sample: cultured CD8+ T cells from PBMCs, taken from culture after CMV antigen stimulation. This clonotype was obtained from a human donor in good health (CMV status not recorded). Some clones in this sample may be carry-over from other donors' samples. V and J are TRBV5-5 and TRBJ1-1; D not certain. CDR3 loop: CASTQHPNTEAFF. Written as DNA, the CDR3 is TGTGCCAGCACCCAACACCCAAACACTGAAGCTTTCTTT.